This TCR beta chain was sequenced for a study of tumor-infiltrating lymphocytes in primary liver carcinoma. In the case of this clonotype: A junction boundary mismatches the germline segment, possibly from a read error.

Germline CDR1 SGHAT, CDR2 FQNNGV. The CDR3 runs to 14 residues. TCR beta cDNA was prepared out of roughly 0.45 ug total RNA by means of a constant-region primer. What produced the TCR beta libraries was three nested multiplex PCR rounds using slightly modified ARM-PCR. Amplification in the first two PCR rounds was performed using TRBV1-TRBV30 forward primers and a C-beta reverse primer for around 10 cycles each. TCRdb passed the multiplex PCR reads through MiXCR, listing each CDR3 protein once. Counted here are 300,000 to 400,000 distinct CDR3 sequences, about 61% occurring once; the ten biggest clones make up 5.5% to 7%. The blood RNA (from unsorted whole blood) was obtained, and germline DNA was also extracted.

V usage is TRBV11-2 and J usage is TRBJ1-5, with D maybe TRBD1 (5 bases). Sequenced material: peripheral blood. This receptor was identified in a man aged 35-49 years with primary liver carcinoma and hepatitis B virus infection. CDR3 DNA sequence: TGTACCAGCAGCTTAATGCCCAGGGCCCAGCCCCAGCATTTT. Its protein is CTSSLMPRAQPQHF.